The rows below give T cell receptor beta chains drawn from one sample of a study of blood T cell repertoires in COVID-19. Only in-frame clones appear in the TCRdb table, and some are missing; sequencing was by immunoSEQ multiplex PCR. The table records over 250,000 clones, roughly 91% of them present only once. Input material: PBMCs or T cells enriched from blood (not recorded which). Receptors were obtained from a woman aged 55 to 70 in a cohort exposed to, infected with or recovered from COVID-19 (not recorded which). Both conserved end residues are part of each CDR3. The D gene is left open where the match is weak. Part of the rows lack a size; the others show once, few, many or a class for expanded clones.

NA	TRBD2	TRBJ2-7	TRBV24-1	CATSRSGSSYEQYF	TGTGCCACCAGCCGTAGCGGGAGCTCCTACGAGCAGTACTTC
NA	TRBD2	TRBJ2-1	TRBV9	CASSPQTSGRAKEQFF	TGTGCCAGCAGCCCTCAGACTAGCGGGAGGGCCAAAGAGCAGTTCTTC
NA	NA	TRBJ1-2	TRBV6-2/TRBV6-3	CASSYGQSFYGYTF	TGTGCCAGCAGTTACGGCCAATCTTTCTATGGCTACACCTTC
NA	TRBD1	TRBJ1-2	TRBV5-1	CASSLIPGQGSYGYTF	TGCGCCAGCAGCTTGATCCCCGGACAGGGGAGCTATGGCTACACCTTC
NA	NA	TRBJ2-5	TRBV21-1	CASVRHRVMETQYF	TGTGCCAGCGTCAGGCACAGGGTAATGGAGACCCAGTACTTC
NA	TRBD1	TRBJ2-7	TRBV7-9	CASSYPAGQGKYEQYF	TGTGCCAGCAGCTACCCCGCGGGACAGGGGAAGTACGAGCAGTACTTC
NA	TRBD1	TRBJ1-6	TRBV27	CASQGVTYNSPLHF	TGTGCCAGCCAGGGGGTGACCTATAATTCACCCCTCCACTTT
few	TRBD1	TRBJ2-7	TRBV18	CASSPQGASEQYF	TGTGCCAGCTCACCGCAGGGGGCGAGTGAGCAGTACTTC
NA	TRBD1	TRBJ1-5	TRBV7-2	CASSQGTANQPQHF	TGTGCCAGCAGCCAAGGGACAGCCAATCAGCCCCAGCATTTT
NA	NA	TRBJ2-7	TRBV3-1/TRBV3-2	CASSQDSPGYDEQYF	TGTGCCAGCAGCCAAGATTCGCCAGGGTACGACGAGCAGTACTTC
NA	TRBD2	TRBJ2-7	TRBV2	CASSESGGRTYEQYF	TGTGCCAGCAGTGAGTCGGGGGGAAGAACCTACGAGCAGTACTTC
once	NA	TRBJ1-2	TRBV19	CASSRGLQGYGYTF	TGTGCCAGTAGTAGGGGGTTACAGGGATATGGCTACACCTTC
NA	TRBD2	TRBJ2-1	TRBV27	CASSQLAGGPGEQFF	TGTGCCAGCAGTCAACTAGCGGGAGGGCCAGGTGAGCAGTTCTTC
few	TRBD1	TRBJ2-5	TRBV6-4	CASSAGTGHQETQYF	TGTGCCAGCAGCGCCGGGACAGGACACCAAGAGACCCAGTACTTC
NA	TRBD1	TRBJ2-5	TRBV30	CAWSASRGRETQYF	TGTGCCTGGAGTGCCTCCAGGGGGAGAGAGACCCAGTACTTC
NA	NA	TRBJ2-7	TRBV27	CASSQERGKIPYEQYF	TGTGCCAGCAGCCAAGAAAGGGGGAAGATACCCTACGAGCAGTACTTC
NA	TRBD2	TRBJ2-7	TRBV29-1	CSVAGLAGEQYF	TGCAGCGTTGCGGGACTAGCGGGCGAGCAGTACTTC
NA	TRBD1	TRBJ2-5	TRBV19	CASGPGQGQLGETQYF	TGTGCCAGTGGGCCGGGACAGGGGCAGCTAGGAGAGACCCAGTACTTC
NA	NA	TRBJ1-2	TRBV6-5	CASTFQGGYTF	TGTGCCAGCACCTTCCAGGGTGGCTACACCTTC
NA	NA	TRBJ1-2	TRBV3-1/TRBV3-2	CASSQPGVQHYGYTF	TGTGCCAGCAGCCAGCCCGGGGTACAGCACTATGGCTACACCTTC